The 13 T cell receptor beta chains below all came from one sample that was sequenced in a study of Ad26.COV2.S vaccination and SARS-CoV-2 variants. Specified treatment: 15 to 20 received Ad26.COV2.S at low or high dose, single or two shots; 5 received placebo; per-sample allocation not given. Repertoires come from day 63 after the first vaccine or placebo injection. TCRdb's table, derived via immunoSEQ multiplex PCR, lists solely in-frame clones and lacks some. Among about 420,000 clones listed, roughly 90% were seen once. The specimen comprised peripheral blood, sampled in a trial of Ad26.COV2.S vaccine versus placebo. All receptors come from a person aged 18-60 years who received the Ad26.COV2.S COVID-19 vaccine or a placebo.

J is TRBJ1-6 and V is TRBV6-5; tentative D call: TRBD1 (6 bases). The V gene's germline CDR1 is MNHEY and CDR2 SVGAGI. CDR3 length: 15 residues. Trimming took off 6 bases at V and 1 base at J, with 10 bases between the two ends. The CDR3 sequence is CASSEGGSYNSPLHF. CDR3 in DNA: TGTGCCAGCAGCGAGGGGGGTTCCTATAATTCACCCCTCCACTTT.

The rearrangement uses TRBV6-5 and TRBJ2-1, with 12 bases matching TRBD2. V dropped 4 bases and J dropped 5; count of bases not matched to a gene: 3. The germline V gene encodes CDR1 MNHEY and CDR2 SVGAGI. There are 15 residues in the CDR3. In nucleotides, the CDR3 is TGTGCCAGCAGTTCCCTAGCGGGGGGGCACAATGAGCAGTTCTTC. Its protein product is CASSSLAGGHNEQFF.

The gene calls are TRBV29-1 and TRBJ2-6, with unresolved D. V was trimmed by 2 bases and J by 0 bases, leaving 17 bases between them. Looked up from germline, CDR1 is SQVTM and CDR2 is ANQGSEA. CDR3 length: 18 residues. The CDR3 reads CSVELGLRLRSGANVLTF. In nucleotides, the CDR3 is TGCAGCGTTGAACTTGGTCTCCGTCTCCGCTCTGGGGCCAACGTCCTGACTTTC.

The chain links TRBV6-6 to TRBJ1-5; 8 bases are a match to TRBD1. The CDR3 totals 16 residues. Germline V gene lookup returns CDR1 MNHNY and CDR2 SVGAGI (reference sequence). The trim removed 2 bases at V and 5 bases at J, leaving 8 bases unmatched. In DNA form, the CDR3 reads TGTGCCAGCAGTTACCAAGGACAGGGTAGATATCAGCCCCAGCATTTT. Its translation is CASSYQGQGRYQPQHF.

This chain joins TRBV7-9 and TRBJ1-3; possible D gene TRBD1, 6 bases. With 11 bases removed from V and 0 bases from J, the gap between germline ends came to 11 bases. There are 13 residues in the CDR3. Germline V gives CDR1 SEHNR, CDR2 FQNEAQ (reference sequence). This CDR3 is CASQGTSGNTIYF. CDR3 nucleotides: TGTGCCTCCCAGGGGACCTCTGGAAACACCATATATTTT.

The rearrangement uses TRBV20-1 and TRBJ1-6; tentative D call: TRBD1 (5 bases). V was clipped by 3 bases and J by 9 bases, with 24 bases between them. The germline gives CDR1 DFQATT, CDR2 SNEGSKA (reference sequence). The CDR3 loop spans 17 amino acids. The CDR3 spells CSASQGSRRTGGSPLHF. DNA for the CDR3: TGCAGTGCTAGTCAGGGTAGCAGGAGGACGGGGGGTTCACCCCTCCACTTT.

The chain couples TRBV6-2 or TRBV6-3 to TRBJ2-5; D is unclear. The CDR3 is 15 residues long. Germline V gene sequence: CDR1 MNHEY, CDR2 SVGEGT. V was shortened by 2 bases and J by 1 base, with 11 bases between the two germline ends. The CDR3 is CASSYRGGIQETQYF. CDR3 sequence (DNA): TGTGCCAGCAGTTACCGTGGCGGTATCCAAGAGACCCAGTACTTC.

This clone was recorded only once. V usage is TRBV6-4 and J usage is TRBJ2-1; 8 bases are a match to TRBD2. Germline lookup yields CDR1 MRHNA and CDR2 SNTAGT. Trimming removed 5 bases from V and 1 base from J; junction bases left unmatched: 7. This CDR3 has 16 amino acids. CDR3: CASSPEVAGSYNEQFF. The CDR3 coding sequence is TGTGCCAGCAGTCCGGAGGTAGCGGGGTCCTACAATGAGCAGTTCTTC.

To note about this clone: The same CDR3 arises from other DNA sequences in this sample as well. V is TRBV5-5 and J is TRBJ1-2; D possibly corresponds to TRBD1 (6 bases). The germline CDR1 and CDR2 sequences are SGHKS and YYEKEE (reference sequence). V lost 0 bases and J lost 4, with 7 bases in between. This CDR3 comprises 13 residues. CDR3 nucleotide sequence: TGTGCCAGCAGCTTGGGAGGGGGCTATGGCTACACCTTC. It yields the protein CASSLGGGYGYTF.

V usage is TRBV5-5 and J usage is TRBJ2-5; D not resolved. The V end was cut by 1 base, the J end by 2 bases, with 6 bases between. CDR3 length: 13 amino acids. CDR1 and CDR2 from the germline V gene are SGHKS and YYEKEE (reference sequence). The CDR3 bases are TGTGCCAGCAGCTTGTTTCAGCAAGAGACCCAGTACTTC. Residues: CASSLFQQETQYF.

This clone has a handful of counts. For the CDR3, the DNA is TGTGCCAGCAGCTTACTAACAGGGGGCATAGGTGAAGCTTTCTTT. Its protein is CASSLLTGGIGEAFF. The chain couples TRBV7-9 to TRBJ1-1; 9 nucleotides line up with TRBD1. Germline V gene lookup returns CDR1 SEHNR and CDR2 FQNEAQ (reference sequence). Losses at the gene ends were 2 bases for V and 7 bases for J; bases not matched to a gene: 8. This CDR3 is built from 15 residues.

V gene TRBV7-3 combines with J gene TRBJ2-3; 10 nucleotides match TRBD2. Germline CDR1 and CDR2: SGHTA and FQGTGA. CDR3 length: 18 residues. With 5 bases clipped from V and 0 bases from J, the junction kept 11 bases outside the gene matches. CDR3 coding DNA: TGTGCCAGCAGCCAGGGCCCTAGCGGGGGTGCTAGCACAGATACGCAGTATTTT. It yields the protein CASSQGPSGGASTDTQYF.

The chain uses TRBV6-2 or TRBV6-3 and TRBJ1-6; D is unresolved. The CDR3 extends over 19 amino acids. V was clipped by 4 bases and J by 1 base, with 20 bases between them. In germline, CDR1 is MNHEY, CDR2 SVGEGT. This chain's CDR3 is CASSSPGRDPRSYNSPLHF. CDR3 nucleotide sequence: TGTGCCAGCAGTTCGCCGGGCCGCGACCCAAGATCCTATAATTCACCCCTCCACTTT.